The 10 T cell receptor beta chains presented below share a single source sample, sequenced in a study of T cells expressing NK-cell markers. TCRdb reprocessed the 5' RACE reads; each CDR3 protein has one entry and no DNA is given. The sample totals about 260,000 distinct CDR3 sequences; its top ten clones hold around 4.3%. What was sequenced was blood T cells: a sorted CD56 or NKG2C T cell subset, CD4+ or CD8+ T cells, or bulk PBMC T cells (not recorded which). The receptors were sampled from a woman aged 18-70 years in good health.

The chain has TRBV14 and TRBJ2-2. This CDR3 region has 14 residues. The V gene's germline CDR1 is SGHDN and CDR2 FVKESK. This CDR3 reads CASSHEFGTGELFF.

The V call is TRBV4-1, the J call TRBJ1-1. Germline loops: CDR1 MGHRA, CDR2 YSYEKL. The CDR3 spans 15 residues. The CDR3 is CASSQDSLGKAQAFF.

The chain combines TRBV7-3 with TRBJ1-6. The germline V gene encodes CDR1 SGHTA and CDR2 FQGTGA. This CDR3 is built from 13 residues. The CDR3: CASSIERNSPLHF.

This chain links TRBV7-9 with TRBJ1-1; TCRdb reports TRBD1, a call that lacks DNA to check it against. Germline CDR1 is SEHNR and CDR2 is FQNEAQ (reference sequence). The CDR3 extends over 15 amino acids. The CDR3 loop is CASSSPGQGQTEAFF.

The chain is built from TRBV20-1 and TRBJ2-5; TCRdb proposes TRBD1, but this gene call is untestable without DNA. Germline V gene lookup returns CDR1 DFQATT and CDR2 SNEGSKA (reference sequence). The length of the CDR3 is 14 residues. CDR3 sequence: CSASHRVNQETQYF.

V is TRBV20-1 and J is TRBJ2-5; TCRdb selects TRBD2, and the lack of DNA leaves this call unchecked. The germline gives CDR1 DFQATT, CDR2 SNEGSKA (reference sequence). The CDR3 is made up of 12 amino acids. The CDR3 is CSASGPKETQYF.

The chain's CDR3 is CASSYEGQGGYGYTF. V gene TRBV6-5 combines with J gene TRBJ1-2; TCRdb's assignment of TRBD1 cannot be checked, as there is no DNA. The CDR3 has 15 residues. Per germline, CDR1 MNHEY and CDR2 SVGAGI.

J is TRBJ2-1 and V is TRBV18. Germline-derived CDR1 and CDR2 are KGHSH and LQKENI. The CDR3 is made up of 13 amino acids. This CDR3 is CASSPRLDNEQFF.

J is TRBJ2-4 and V is TRBV20-1; TCRdb reports TRBD1, a call that lacks DNA to check it against. Germline V gene lookup returns CDR1 DFQATT and CDR2 SNEGSKA (reference sequence). The CDR3 has 16 amino acids. This chain's CDR3 is CSARAPGWDRGPIQYF.

The CDR3 protein is CASSFYRRGYNEQFF. The chain combines TRBV5-1 with TRBJ2-1; TCRdb's D call of TRBD2 is untestable without DNA. CDR1 and CDR2 from the germline V gene are SGHRS and YFSETQ. The CDR3 sequence is 15 residues long.